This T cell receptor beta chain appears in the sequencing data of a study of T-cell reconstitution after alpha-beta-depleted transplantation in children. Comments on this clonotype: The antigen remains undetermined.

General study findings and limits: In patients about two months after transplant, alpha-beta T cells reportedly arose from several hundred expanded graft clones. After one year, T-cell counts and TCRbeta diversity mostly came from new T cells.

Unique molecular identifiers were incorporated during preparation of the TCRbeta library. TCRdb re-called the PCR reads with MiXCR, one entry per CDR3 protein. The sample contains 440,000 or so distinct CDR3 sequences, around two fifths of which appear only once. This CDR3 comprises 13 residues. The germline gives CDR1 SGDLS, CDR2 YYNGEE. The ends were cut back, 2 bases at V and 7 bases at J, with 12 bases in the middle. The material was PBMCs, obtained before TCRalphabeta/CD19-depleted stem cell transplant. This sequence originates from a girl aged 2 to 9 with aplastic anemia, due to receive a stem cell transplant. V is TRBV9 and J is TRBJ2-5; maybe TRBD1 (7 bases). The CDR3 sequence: CASSVQGEATQYF. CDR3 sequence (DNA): TGTGCCAGCAGCGTTCAGGGGGAGGCGACCCAGTACTTC.